The sequence of this T cell receptor beta chain was determined in a study of post-analysis software for immune sequencing data. Study-wide points: Five TRBV segments, including TRBV5-6, TRBV5-1 and TRBV20-1, were more frequent in patients than controls.

The CDR3 contains 14 residues. Germline CDR1 is SEHNR and CDR2 is FQNEAQ (reference sequence). The V end lost 5 bases, the J end lost 1 base, and 11 bases lay between the germline ends. The TCR beta cDNA libraries contained unique molecular identifiers. One entry per CDR3 protein results from TCRdb running MiXCR on the PCR reads. The sample records roughly 670,000 distinct CDR3 sequences, 55% to 70% being singletons. In this sample, this clonotype turned up a few times. What it binds is not known. This sequence was found in a girl aged 2 to 9 with multiple sclerosis. The rearrangement links TRBV7-9 to TRBJ1-1; D gene uncertain. Sequencing input: blood. The CDR3 DNA is TGTGCCAGCAGCCTTCCGGCTGGGAACACTGAAGCTTTCTTT. This sequence encodes CASSLPAGNTEAFF.